The present TCR beta chain was sequenced within a study of OX40 agonist ivuxolimab in advanced cancers. Method: immunoSEQ multiplex PCR; TCRdb's copy keeps in-frame clones and lacks some. Of 72,000 or so clones detected, 80% appear once; the ten largest clones hold about 1.2%. Germline lookup yields CDR1 LNHDA and CDR2 SQIVND (reference sequence). V lost 5 bases and J 4 bases, leaving 17 bases between the germline ends. This CDR3 is built from 15 residues. The rearrangement uses TRBV19 and TRBJ1-1, with D tentatively TRBD1 (5 bases). The TCR originated in an adult with an advanced solid tumor such as melanoma, head and neck, liver or kidney cancer. Specimen: CD4+ or CD8+ T cells sorted from blood, collected in a trial of the OX40 agonist ivuxolimab. The CDR3 nucleotides are TGTGCCAGTAGTGGTCGGATTCTCGGGGGCACTGAAGCTTTCTTT. Translation: CASSGRILGGTEAFF.